The next 5 T cell receptor beta chains were all read from a single sample in a study of blood T cell repertoires in COVID-19 (dated by TCRdb to 2020 to 2022). The receptor library was made with the immunoSEQ multiplex PCR assay. Imported from immuneACCESS, the table was reduced by TCRdb to in-frame sequences with V and J called. These copies leave out some clones; in studies compared against another copy, an unresolved V gene accounts for under half, and the cause of the remainder is not known. In this sample the table shows about 90,000 clones, 70% to 90% of which occur a single time. The leading ten clones occupy less than 15% of the sample. The sequenced sample consisted of peripheral blood. The receptors shown here come from a human donor in a cohort sampled during active COVID-19.

This sequence joins TRBV27 and TRBJ2-1; 8 positions match TRBD2. The V gene's germline CDR1 is MNHEY and CDR2 SMNVEV (reference sequence). The CDR3 runs to 16 residues. J lost 4 bases, V lost 5 bases, and 10 bases had no gene match. CDR3 nucleotide sequence: TGTGCCAGCAGTCTCCACTTTCGGGGGGGATACAATGAGCAGTTCTTC. The encoded protein is CASSLHFRGGYNEQFF.

The chain couples TRBV11-2 to TRBJ2-7; D possibly corresponds to TRBD1 (5 bases). Trimming pared 2 bases from V and 4 bases from J, leaving 12 bases between. Germline V gene lookup returns CDR1 SGHAT and CDR2 FQNNGV. The CDR3 runs to 14 residues. CDR3 bases: TGTGCCAGCAGCTTATATAGCAGGGCTTACGAGCAGTACTTC. It translates to CASSLYSRAYEQYF.

The chain joins TRBV7-2 to TRBJ1-1, with unresolved D. This CDR3 contains 14 residues. Germline lookup yields CDR1 SGHTA and CDR2 FQGNSA. V lost 5 bases and J lost 4, with 14 bases in between. DNA for the CDR3: TGTGCCAGCAGCCCCCCGCCGCTGAGCACTGAAGCTTTCTTT. Translating gives CASSPPPLSTEAFF.

The chain carries TRBV6-1 and TRBJ1-1; TRBD1 agrees at 8 bases. After removal of 4 bases from V and 1 base from J, the junction contained 8 bases not matched to a gene. Germline lookup yields CDR1 MNHNS and CDR2 SASEGT. This CDR3 spans 16 amino acids. In DNA, the CDR3 is TGTGCCAGCAGTGCGCGACGGGACAGGCCGAACACTGAAGCTTTCTTT. It translates to CASSARRDRPNTEAFF.

The V call is TRBV3-1 (or the pseudogene TRBV3-2), the J call TRBJ2-5, with 7 bases lining up with TRBD2. The germline gives CDR1 LGHDT, CDR2 YNNKEL (reference sequence). V lost 3 bases and J lost 4; bases outside the gene matches: 8. This CDR3 contains 15 residues. The CDR3 loop reads CASSHRGEGGETQYF. The CDR3 DNA is TGTGCCAGCAGCCACCGAGGGGAGGGCGGAGAGACCCAGTACTTC.